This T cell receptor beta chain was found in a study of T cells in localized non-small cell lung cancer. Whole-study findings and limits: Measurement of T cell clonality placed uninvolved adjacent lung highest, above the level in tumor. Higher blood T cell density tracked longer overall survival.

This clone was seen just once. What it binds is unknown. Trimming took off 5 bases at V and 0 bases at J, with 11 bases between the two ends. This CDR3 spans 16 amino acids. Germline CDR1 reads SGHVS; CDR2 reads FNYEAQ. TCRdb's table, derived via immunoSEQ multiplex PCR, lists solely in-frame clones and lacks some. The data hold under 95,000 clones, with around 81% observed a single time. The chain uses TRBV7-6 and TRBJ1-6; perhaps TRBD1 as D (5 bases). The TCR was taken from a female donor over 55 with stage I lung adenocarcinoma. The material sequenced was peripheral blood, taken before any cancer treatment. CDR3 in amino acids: CASSPRGISYNSPLHF. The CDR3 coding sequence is TGTGCCAGCAGCCCTCGGGGGATCTCCTATAATTCACCCCTCCACTTT.